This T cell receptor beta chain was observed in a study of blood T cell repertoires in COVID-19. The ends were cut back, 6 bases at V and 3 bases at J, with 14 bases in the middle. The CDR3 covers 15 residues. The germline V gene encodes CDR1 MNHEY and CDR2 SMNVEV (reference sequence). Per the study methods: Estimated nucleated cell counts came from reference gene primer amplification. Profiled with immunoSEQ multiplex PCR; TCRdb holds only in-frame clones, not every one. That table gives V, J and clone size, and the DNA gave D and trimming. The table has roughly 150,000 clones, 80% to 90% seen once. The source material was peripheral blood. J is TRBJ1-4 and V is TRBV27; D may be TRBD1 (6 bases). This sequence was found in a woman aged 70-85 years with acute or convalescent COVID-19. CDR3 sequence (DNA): TGTGCCAGCAGACAGGGATCTCACTCTAATGAAAAACTGTTTTTT. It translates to CASRQGSHSNEKLFF.